The 5 T cell receptor beta chains below all came from one sample that was sequenced in a study of early T cells in non-severe SARS-CoV-2 infection. Via MiXCR, TCRdb re-called the 5' RACE reads, giving one row per CDR3 protein. In the table there are roughly 47,000 distinct CDR3 sequences, about 6.5% of which are singletons. The sample was whole blood, taken at baseline. The receptors were sampled from an adult who was a healthcare worker with PCR-confirmed SARS-CoV-2 infection or an uninfected control (not recorded which).

This clonotype was counted a few times. The chain employs TRBV7-9 and TRBJ2-7; D may correspond to TRBD1 or TRBD2 (5 bases each). Germline V gives CDR1 SEHNR, CDR2 FQNEAQ (reference sequence). The germline V and J ends were trimmed by 6 bases and 0 bases, with 12 bases remaining between them. The CDR3 loop spans 14 amino acids. The CDR3 protein is CASSYRDASYEQYF. The CDR3, as DNA: TGTGCCAGCAGTTACCGGGACGCCTCCTACGAGCAGTACTTC.

This clonotype appeared many times. The chain is built from TRBV6-2 or TRBV6-3 and TRBJ1-2; D unclear. The CDR3 totals 15 residues. From germline, CDR1 is MNHEY and CDR2 SVGEGT. V was pared by 1 base and J by 8 bases, with 17 bases between. CDR3 nucleotides: TGTGCCAGCAGTTACTTCGTAGTAGAGGCGGAGGGCTACACCTTC. This gives the protein CASSYFVVEAEGYTF.

This clonotype was counted a few times. J is TRBJ1-5 and V is TRBV6-2 or TRBV6-3, with 7 bases matching TRBD1. CDR3 length: 16 residues. Trimming took 6 bases from V and 0 from J; bases not matched to a gene: 8. Germline assignment: CDR1 MNHEY and CDR2 SVGEGT. This chain's CDR3 is CASRISTGNSNQPQHF. In nucleotides, the CDR3 is TGTGCCAGCAGAATCTCGACAGGGAATAGCAATCAGCCCCAGCATTTT.

This sequence joins TRBV6-2 or TRBV6-3 and TRBJ1-2; D gene unclear. Germline V gene data show CDR1 as MNHEY and CDR2 as SVGEGT. The CDR3 totals 13 residues. V lost 6 bases and J 2 bases, leaving 10 bases between the germline ends. The CDR3 DNA reads as TGTGCCAGCAGGTCTTCCACCAACTATGGCTACACCTTC. It yields the protein CASRSSTNYGYTF.

This clonotype was observed many times. The J gene is TRBJ1-2, the V gene TRBV29-1; D gene unclear. The germline gives CDR1 SQVTM, CDR2 ANQGSEA. V lost 0 bases, J lost 2 bases, and 4 bases lay in between. The CDR3 contains 12 residues. The CDR3 loop is CSVEERNYGYTF. The DNA for the CDR3 is TGCAGCGTTGAAGAGAGGAACTATGGCTACACCTTC.